The clone carrying this TCR beta chain has more than one count but fewer than ten. Its antigen is not identified. The sample belongs to a study of T cells in Graves' hyperthyroidism and ophthalmopathy. Notes on the study in general: Before onset, ophthalmopathy was predicted by the model a median roughly six months earlier. Blood also showed most of the thyroid clonotypes that were expanded above 0.001.

TCR beta CDR3 region amplification was performed from RNA transcripts. The primer set for the first-round RT-PCR of the TCR CDR3 was HTBI. MiXCR, run by TCRdb on the multiplex PCR reads, gives a single entry per CDR3 protein. The sample yields hundreds of thousands of distinct CDR3 sequences, approximately 15% seen once. Trimming stripped 3 bases from V and 1 base from J, with 18 bases between. CDR3 length equals 17 residues. Germline V gene lookup returns CDR1 PRHDT and CDR2 FYEKMQ (reference sequence). The chain carries TRBV13 and TRBJ2-5; D is ambiguous. The specimen sequenced was blood. The receptor's source is a woman under 40 with Graves' hyperthyroidism that later progressed to Graves' ophthalmopathy. CDR3 sequence reads: CASSFYICSAFQETQYF. CDR3 DNA: TGTGCCAGCAGCTTCTACATATGCAGTGCTTTCCAAGAGACCCAGTACTTC.